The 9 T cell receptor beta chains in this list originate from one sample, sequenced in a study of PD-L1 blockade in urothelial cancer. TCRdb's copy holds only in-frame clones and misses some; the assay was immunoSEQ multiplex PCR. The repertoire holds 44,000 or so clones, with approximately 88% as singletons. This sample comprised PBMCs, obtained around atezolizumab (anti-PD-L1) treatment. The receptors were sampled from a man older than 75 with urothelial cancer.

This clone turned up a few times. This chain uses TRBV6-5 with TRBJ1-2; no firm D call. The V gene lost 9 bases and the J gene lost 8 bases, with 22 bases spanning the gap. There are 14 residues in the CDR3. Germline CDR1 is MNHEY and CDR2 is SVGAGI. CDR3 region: CASNLRRPKRGYTF. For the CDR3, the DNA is TGTGCCAGTAACCTTCGACGGCCCAAGAGGGGCTACACCTTC.

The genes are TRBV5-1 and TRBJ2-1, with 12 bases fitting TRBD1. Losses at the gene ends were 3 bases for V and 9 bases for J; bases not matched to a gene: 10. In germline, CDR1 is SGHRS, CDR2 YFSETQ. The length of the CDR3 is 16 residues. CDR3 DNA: TGCGCCAGCAGCTCTGGGACAGGGGGCCATCGTGGTGAGCAGTTCTTC. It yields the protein CASSSGTGGHRGEQFF.

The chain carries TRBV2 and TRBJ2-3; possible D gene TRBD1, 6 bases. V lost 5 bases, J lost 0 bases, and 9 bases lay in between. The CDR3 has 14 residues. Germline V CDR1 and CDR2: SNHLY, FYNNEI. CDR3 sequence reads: CASSLTGSTDTQYF. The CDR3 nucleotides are TGTGCCAGCAGTCTGACAGGCAGCACAGATACGCAGTATTTT.

For the CDR3, the DNA is TGCAGCGTAGGAGGGGGCAGGGTGCCTGAAGCTTTCTTT. This codes for CSVGGGRVPEAFF. The chain is built from TRBV29-1 and TRBJ1-1; 7 positions agree with TRBD1. The germline V gene has CDR1 SQVTM and CDR2 ANQGSEA. V gave up 6 bases and J gave up 6 bases; unmatched junction bases: 10. This CDR3 has 13 residues.

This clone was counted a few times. In nucleotides, the CDR3 is TGTGCCAGCAGTGACACCACCCGGGACTACAATGAGCAGTTCTTC. This translates into CASSDTTRDYNEQFF. This rearrangement joins TRBV6-4 to TRBJ2-1; D is possibly TRBD2 (5 bases). This CDR3 has 15 amino acids. Germline V gene sequence: CDR1 MRHNA, CDR2 SNTAGT. V shed 2 bases and J shed 3 bases, with 11 bases lying between them.

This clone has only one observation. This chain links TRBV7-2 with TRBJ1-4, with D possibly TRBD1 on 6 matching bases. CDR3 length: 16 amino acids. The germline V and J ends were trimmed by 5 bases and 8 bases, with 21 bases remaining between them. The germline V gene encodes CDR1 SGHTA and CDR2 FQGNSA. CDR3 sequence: CASSLYRVFGSEKLFF. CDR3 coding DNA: TGTGCCAGCAGCCTATACAGGGTATTCGGGTCCGAAAAACTGTTTTTT.

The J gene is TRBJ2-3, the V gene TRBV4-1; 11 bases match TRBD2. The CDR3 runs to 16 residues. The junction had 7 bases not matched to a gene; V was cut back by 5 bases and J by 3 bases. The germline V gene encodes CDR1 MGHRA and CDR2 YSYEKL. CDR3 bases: TGCGCCAGCAGCTTAGCTAGGACTAGCGGGACAGATACGCAGTATTTT. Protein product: CASSLARTSGTDTQYF.

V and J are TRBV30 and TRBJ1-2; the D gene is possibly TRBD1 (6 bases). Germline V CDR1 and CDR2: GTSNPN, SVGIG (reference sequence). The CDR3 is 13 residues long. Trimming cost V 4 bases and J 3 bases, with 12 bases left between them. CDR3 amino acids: CAWNLGQYYGYTF. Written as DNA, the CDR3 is TGTGCCTGGAACCTGGGACAATACTATGGCTACACCTTC.

CDR3 in DNA: TGTGCCAGCAGCTTAGTTGCGTCTAGCACAGATACGCAGTATTTT. The encoded protein is CASSLVASSTDTQYF. The chain recombines TRBV7-2 with TRBJ2-3; D is undetermined. V was trimmed by 1 base and J by 0 bases, leaving 8 bases between them. CDR1 and CDR2 (germline): SGHTA, FQGNSA. The CDR3 extends over 15 amino acids.